These T cell receptor beta chains were read from a single sample in a study of brain T cells in children with intractable seizures. Produced via immunoSEQ multiplex PCR; TCRdb's table is partial and in-frame only. The data contain about 340,000 clones, over 90% of them singletons. Sequences were derived from peripheral blood, sampled about 5 months after surgery. These receptor sequences come from a boy less than two years old with tuberous sclerosis and intractable seizures. CDR3s include the opening cysteine and the closing phenylalanine or tryptophan. D genes are given only for firm matches. Some rows have no size entry. The others give once, few or many, or a class for an expanded clone.

CDR3aa	CDR3nt	v_gene	d_gene	j_gene	abundance
CASSQVPSPYGYTF	TGCGCCAGCAGCCAAGTGCCCAGCCCCTATGGCTACACCTTC	TRBV4-1	NA	TRBJ1-2	NA
CASSLDAGQGNTEAFF	TGCGCCAGCAGCTTGGATGCGGGACAGGGGAACACTGAAGCTTTCTTT	TRBV5-1	TRBD1	TRBJ1-1	NA
CASSLLADFLYGYTF	TGTGCCAGCAGTTTATTGGCAGACTTCCTCTATGGCTACACCTTC	TRBV28	NA	TRBJ1-2	NA
CASSELGGRSNTGELFF	TGCGCCAGCAGTGAGTTGGGGGGGCGATCGAACACCGGGGAGCTGTTTTTT	TRBV10-1	NA	TRBJ2-2	NA
CASSLYSGYTF	TGTGCCAGCAGCTTATATAGTGGCTACACCTTC	TRBV7-2	NA	TRBJ1-2	NA
CATSDSRGQYF	TGTGCCACCAGTGATTCTCGGGGGCAGTACTTC	TRBV24-1	NA	TRBJ2-7	NA
CSGNHGTGIGTDTQYF	TGCAGCGGAAATCACGGGACAGGGATCGGCACAGATACGCAGTATTTT	TRBV29-1	TRBD1	TRBJ2-3	NA
CASSVEGTGNEKLFF	TGTGCCAGCAGCGTAGAAGGGACAGGGAATGAAAAACTGTTTTTT	TRBV9	TRBD1	TRBJ1-4	NA
CASSLEIRGREAFF	TGCGCCAGCAGCTTAGAAATCAGGGGGCGTGAAGCTTTCTTT	TRBV5-1	TRBD1	TRBJ1-1	NA
CASSHTANYGYTF	TGCGCCAGCAGTCATACCGCTAACTATGGCTACACCTTC	TRBV23-1	NA	TRBJ1-2	NA
CASKGAPSTDTQYF	TGTGCCAGCAAGGGCGCACCTAGCACAGATACGCAGTATTTT	TRBV9	NA	TRBJ2-3	NA
CASSSLRASQETQYF	TGTGCCAGCAGCTCCCTCCGGGCCTCCCAAGAGACCCAGTACTTC	TRBV7-6	NA	TRBJ2-5	NA
CASSLLKGAPQHF	TGTGCCAGCAGCCTCCTGAAGGGTGCGCCCCAGCATTTT	TRBV27	NA	TRBJ1-5	NA
CASALGGGRSYNEQFF	TGTGCCAGCGCCCTCGGGGGGGGCCGGTCCTACAATGAGCAGTTCTTC	TRBV7-9	TRBD2	TRBJ2-1	NA
CSVEGIAELYNEQFF	TGCAGCGTTGAAGGGATAGCGGAGCTCTACAATGAGCAGTTCTTC	TRBV29-1	NA	TRBJ2-1	NA
CASSPRIYTDYNEQFF	TGTGCCAGCTCACCCCGGATCTATACCGATTACAATGAGCAGTTCTTC	TRBV18	NA	TRBJ2-1	NA
CASSQVGTSGNSYEQYF	TGTGCCAGCAGCCAAGTCGGGACTAGCGGGAACTCCTACGAGCAGTACTTC	TRBV4-2	TRBD2	TRBJ2-7	NA
CAISDSPRGTGELFF	TGTGCCATCAGTGATAGCCCTCGGGGCACCGGGGAGCTGTTTTTT	TRBV10-3	NA	TRBJ2-2	once
CASSHPRTDTQYF	TGCGCCAGCAGCCACCCGCGGACAGATACGCAGTATTTT	TRBV4-1	NA	TRBJ2-3	NA
CASSLLDGSSTDTQYF	TGTGCCAGCAGCTTGTTAGACGGTTCTAGCACAGATACGCAGTATTTT	TRBV5-6	NA	TRBJ2-3	NA
CSVEGGRTGNTIYF	TGCAGCGTTGAAGGCGGGCGGACTGGAAACACCATATATTTT	TRBV29-1	NA	TRBJ1-3	NA
CASSSYRGKTYEQYF	TGTGCCAGCAGCTCCTATCGGGGGAAAACCTACGAGCAGTACTTC	TRBV5-5	NA	TRBJ2-7	NA
CASSKDSRDRAYF	TGTGCCAGCAGCAAAGACTCGAGGGACAGGGCGTACTTC	TRBV21-1	NA	TRBJ2-5	NA
CASTLAGRTGQPQHF	TGTGCCAGCACGCTCGCGGGCAGGACGGGTCAGCCCCAGCATTTT	TRBV5-6	NA	TRBJ1-5	NA
CASGPLRGPKHF	TGTGCCAGCGGTCCTTTGAGGGGGCCTAAGCATTTT	TRBV27	TRBD1	TRBJ1-5	NA
CASSTLAGGLYVTQYF	TGTGCCAGCAGTACACTAGCGGGGGGGCTTTATGTTACGCAGTATTTT	TRBV5-8	TRBD2	TRBJ2-3	NA
CASSLEEYTEAFF	TGTGCCAGCAGCTTAGAGGAGTACACTGAAGCTTTCTTT	TRBV7-8	NA	TRBJ1-1	once
CASGQLESYEQYF	TGTGCCAGTGGACAGTTAGAATCCTACGAGCAGTACTTC	TRBV25-1	NA	TRBJ2-7	NA
CASSYSGGRNEKLFF	TGTGCCAGCAGTTACTCGGGGGGTCGGAATGAAAAACTGTTTTTT	TRBV6-5	NA	TRBJ1-4	NA
CASSYSRGAGEPGYTF	TGTGCCAGCAGTTACTCGAGGGGGGCAGGGGAGCCTGGCTACACCTTC	TRBV6-5	NA	TRBJ1-2	once
CASRIESGQGNYEQYF	TGTGCCAGCAGGATTGAGTCGGGACAGGGTAACTACGAGCAGTACTTC	TRBV7-2	TRBD1	TRBJ2-7	NA
CASSFAYGNYGYTF	TGTGCCAGCAGCTTCGCCTACGGAAACTATGGCTACACCTTC	TRBV28	NA	TRBJ1-2	NA
CASRTGTGYTNYGYTF	TGTGCCAGCAGGACCGGGACAGGGTATACTAACTATGGCTACACCTTC	TRBV27	TRBD1	TRBJ1-2	NA
CASSARDRGPYEQYF	TGTGCCAGCAGCGCCCGGGACAGGGGACCCTACGAGCAGTACTTC	TRBV9	TRBD1	TRBJ2-7	NA
CASSFMGQGGSF	TGTGCCAGCAGTTTTATGGGACAGGGGGGTTCCTTC	TRBV28	TRBD1	TRBJ1-2	NA
CATSAAGQGGTDGYTF	TGTGCCACCAGTGCGGCGGGACAAGGGGGAACCGATGGCTACACCTTC	TRBV24-1	NA	TRBJ1-2	NA
CASSSPTGGNSPLHF	TGTGCCAGCAGCTCACCTACAGGTGGTAATTCACCCCTCCACTTT	TRBV7-9	NA	TRBJ1-6	NA
CSVAPGAFF	TGCAGCGTTGCCCCAGGAGCTTTCTTT	TRBV29-1	NA	TRBJ1-1	NA
CSVAGTGF	TGCAGCGTTGCCGGGACAGGTTTT	TRBV29-1	TRBD1	TRBJ2-3	NA
CASQYTANEKLFF	TGTGCCAGTCAGTACACGGCTAATGAAAAACTGTTTTTT	TRBV19	NA	TRBJ1-4	NA
CASSFRREGGGEFF	TGTGCCAGCAGCTTTCGGAGGGAGGGGGGAGGAGAGTTCTTC	TRBV7-9	NA	TRBJ2-1	NA
CASSLFTGNGNTIYF	TGTGCCAGCAGCCTATTCACAGGGAACGGAAACACCATATATTTT	TRBV3-1/TRBV3-2	NA	TRBJ1-3	NA
CASSQEAGTDTQYF	TGTGCCAGCAGCCAAGAAGCGGGCACAGATACGCAGTATTTT	TRBV4-2	NA	TRBJ2-3	NA
CASSVARGTGELFF	TGTGCCAGCAGCGTAGCCAGGGGCACCGGGGAGCTGTTTTTT	TRBV9	NA	TRBJ2-2	once
CASSSSDRVYGYTF	TGTGCCAGCAGTTCATCAGACAGGGTCTATGGCTACACCTTC	TRBV28	TRBD1	TRBJ1-2	few
CATSDLYNEQFF	TGTGCCACCAGTGACCTCTACAATGAGCAGTTCTTC	TRBV24-1	NA	TRBJ2-1	NA
CASSYSHRQFYGYTF	TGTGCCAGCAGTTACTCGCACAGGCAATTCTATGGCTACACCTTC	TRBV6-5	NA	TRBJ1-2	once
CASSLTGNYEQYF	TGTGCCAGCAGTTTAACAGGGAACTACGAGCAGTACTTC	TRBV27	NA	TRBJ2-7	NA
CASKRTLDNEQFF	TGTGCCAGCAAGCGGACTTTAGACAATGAGCAGTTCTTC	TRBV5-8	NA	TRBJ2-1	NA
CASSFFPPGVYEQYF	TGTGCCAGCAGTTTCTTTCCCCCAGGGGTCTACGAGCAGTACTTC	TRBV28	NA	TRBJ2-7	NA
CASSLAPWSDNEQFF	TGTGCCAGCAGTTTGGCTCCTTGGAGCGACAATGAGCAGTTCTTC	TRBV6-5	NA	TRBJ2-1	NA
CASSPRQGGGNIQYF	TGTGCCAGCAGCCCCAGACAAGGGGGGGGAAACATTCAGTACTTC	TRBV9	NA	TRBJ2-4	NA
CASSPGTASKQYF	TGTGCCAGCAGCCCCGGGACAGCTAGTAAGCAGTATTTT	TRBV11-3	TRBD1	TRBJ2-3	NA
CSASRAGEGYTF	TGCAGTGCTAGTCGGGCCGGGGAAGGCTACACCTTC	TRBV20-1	NA	TRBJ1-2	NA
CASSQPTSGSYEQYF	TGCGCCAGCAGCCAACCTACTAGCGGCTCCTACGAGCAGTACTTC	TRBV4-1	TRBD2	TRBJ2-7	NA
CASSPGLPETQYF	TGTGCCAGCAGCCCGGGACTGCCGGAGACCCAGTACTTC	TRBV11-1	NA	TRBJ2-5	NA
CASSHGAAGGTNEQFF	TGTGCCAGCAGCCACGGAGCAGCGGGGGGGACCAATGAGCAGTTCTTC	TRBV3-1/TRBV3-2	TRBD2	TRBJ2-1	NA
CASSFWASGYLAYEQYF	TGTGCCAGCAGCTTTTGGGCTAGCGGATACCTGGCCTACGAGCAGTACTTC	TRBV5-6	TRBD2	TRBJ2-7	NA